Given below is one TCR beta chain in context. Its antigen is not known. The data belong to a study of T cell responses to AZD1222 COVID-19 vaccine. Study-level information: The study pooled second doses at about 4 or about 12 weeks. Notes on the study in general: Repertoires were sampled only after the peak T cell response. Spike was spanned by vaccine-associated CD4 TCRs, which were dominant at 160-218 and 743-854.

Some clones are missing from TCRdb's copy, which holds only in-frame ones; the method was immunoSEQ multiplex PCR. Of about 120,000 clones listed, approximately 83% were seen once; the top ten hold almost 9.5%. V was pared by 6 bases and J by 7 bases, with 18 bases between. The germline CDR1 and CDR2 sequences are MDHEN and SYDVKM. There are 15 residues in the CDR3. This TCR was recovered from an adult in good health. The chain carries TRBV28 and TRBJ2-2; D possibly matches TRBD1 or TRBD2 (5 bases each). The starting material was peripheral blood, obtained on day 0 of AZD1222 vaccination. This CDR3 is CASSGTTIGVGELFF. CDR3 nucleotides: TGTGCCAGCAGCGGGACGACGATTGGGGTCGGGGAGCTGTTTTTT.